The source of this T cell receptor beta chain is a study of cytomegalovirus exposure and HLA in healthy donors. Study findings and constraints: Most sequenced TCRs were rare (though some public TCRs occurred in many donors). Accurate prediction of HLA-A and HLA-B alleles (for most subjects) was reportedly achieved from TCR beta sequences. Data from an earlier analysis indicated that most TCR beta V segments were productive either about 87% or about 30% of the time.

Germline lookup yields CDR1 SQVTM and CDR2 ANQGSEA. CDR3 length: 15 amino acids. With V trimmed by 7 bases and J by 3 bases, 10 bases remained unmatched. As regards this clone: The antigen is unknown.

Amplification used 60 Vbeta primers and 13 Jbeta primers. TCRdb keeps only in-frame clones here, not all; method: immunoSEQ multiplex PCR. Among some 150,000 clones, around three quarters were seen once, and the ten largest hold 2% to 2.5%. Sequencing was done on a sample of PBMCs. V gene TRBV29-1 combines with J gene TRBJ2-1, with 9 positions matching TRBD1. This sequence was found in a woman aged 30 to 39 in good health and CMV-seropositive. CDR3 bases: TGCAGCGCTTATAGCCCGGACAGGGGCTACAATGAGCAGTTCTTC. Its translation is CSAYSPDRGYNEQFF.